One sample yielded the 28 T cell receptor beta chains listed below, sequenced in a study of cytomegalovirus exposure and HLA in healthy donors. The PCR was carried out with 60 Vbeta primers and 13 Jbeta primers. Sequenced by immunoSEQ multiplex PCR; TCRdb stores in-frame clones only, minus some. Its clone listing holds tens of thousands of clones. Sequences were obtained from PBMCs. These receptors originate from a man aged 45-60 years in good health and CMV-seronegative.

The chain uses TRBV6-5 and TRBJ1-3, with D perhaps TRBD1 (5 bases). V lost 4 bases, J lost 3 bases, and 13 bases lay in between. This CDR3 is built from 15 residues. Germline V lookup: CDR1 MNHEY, CDR2 SVGAGI. CDR3 DNA: TGTGCCAGCAGTTGGGGGGGGGAATTTGGAAACACCATATATTTT. Translating it yields CASSWGGEFGNTIYF.

CDR3 DNA: TGCGCCAGCAGCCAAGAGTACAGAAAAAATTCACCCCTCCACTTT. It encodes CASSQEYRKNSPLHF. V and J are TRBV4-1 and TRBJ1-6; D is unresolved. The CDR3 is made up of 15 amino acids. Germline V lookup: CDR1 MGHRA, CDR2 YSYEKL. Between the trimmed V and J ends, which lost 0 bases and 7 bases, there was a span of 10 bases.

This chain connects TRBV2 to TRBJ1-5, with D tentatively TRBD1 (5 bases). Germline V lookup: CDR1 SNHLY, CDR2 FYNNEI. Trimming left V 8 bases short and J 7 bases short, with 18 bases between. The CDR3 runs to 14 residues. The DNA of the CDR3 is TGTGCCAGCGGACCGACAGACTTGGGGCAGCCCCAGCATTTT. It encodes CASGPTDLGQPQHF.

CDR3 amino acids: CASSQEGTGSFNQPQHF. CDR3 nucleotide sequence: TGCGCCAGCAGCCAAGAAGGGACAGGGTCGTTCAATCAGCCCCAGCATTTT. J is TRBJ1-5 and V is TRBV4-1; 9 nucleotides agree with TRBD1. Looked up from germline, CDR1 is MGHRA and CDR2 is YSYEKL. The CDR3 is made up of 17 amino acids. The ends lost 0 bases at V and 3 bases at J; junction bases unmatched: 6.

CDR3 DNA: TGTGCCAGCAGTTTACAACAGGACAACACTGAAGCTTTCTTT. This encodes CASSLQQDNTEAFF. The chain combines TRBV28 with TRBJ1-1, with a tentative D call TRBD1 (5 bases). The germline V gene encodes CDR1 MDHEN and CDR2 SYDVKM. Trimming removed 2 bases at V and 2 bases at J, with 9 bases between. This CDR3 has 14 amino acids. The complete variable domain, with remaining parts taken from reference TRBV28 and TRBJ1-1, reads DVKVTQSSRYLVKRTGEKVFLECVQDMDHENMFWYRQDPGLGLRLIYFSYDVKMKEKGDIPEGYSVSREKKERFSLILESASTNQTSMYLCASSLQQDNTEAFFGQGTRLTVV.

The chain links TRBV18 to TRBJ2-2; 10 bases map to TRBD1. CDR3 length equals 15 residues. Germline loops: CDR1 KGHSH, CDR2 LQKENI. J lost 2 bases, V lost 4 bases, and 1 base had no gene match. CDR3 region: CASSQTGGNTGELFF. CDR3 nucleotides: TGTGCCAGCTCACAGACAGGGGGCAACACCGGGGAGCTGTTTTTT.

The rearrangement uses TRBV27 and TRBJ2-2; unclear D gene. In germline, CDR1 is MNHEY, CDR2 SMNVEV (reference sequence). Trimming stripped 3 bases from V and 3 bases from J, with 2 bases between. The CDR3 totals 12 residues. The CDR3 reads CASSFYTGELFF. Here the CDR3 DNA reads TGTGCCAGCAGTTTCTACACCGGGGAGCTGTTTTTT.

The chain links TRBV5-1 to TRBJ1-1; D is perhaps TRBD1 (6 bases). The V gene lost 4 bases and the J gene lost 1 base, with 8 bases spanning the gap. Germline CDR1 reads SGHRS; CDR2 reads YFSETQ. This CDR3 comprises 13 residues. This CDR3 is CASSPGQNTEAFF. The CDR3 DNA is TGCGCCAGCAGCCCGGGACAGAACACTGAAGCTTTCTTT.

The chain links TRBV5-1 to TRBJ1-3; D possibly corresponds to TRBD1 (6 bases). The germline gives CDR1 SGHRS, CDR2 YFSETQ. CDR3 length: 15 residues. V was cut by 4 bases and J by 0 bases, with 11 bases left in between. In nucleotides, the CDR3 is TGCGCCAGCAGCACAGGACAGAGCTCTGGAAACACCATATATTTT. It is translated as CASSTGQSSGNTIYF.

As DNA, the CDR3 is TGTGCCAGCAGCTCCTGGGGGGGTAACAATGAGCAGTTCTTC. This translates into CASSSWGGNNEQFF. J is TRBJ2-1 and V is TRBV7-2; TRBD2 matches at 7 bases. The CDR3 covers 14 residues. The ends lost 4 bases at V and 5 bases at J; junction bases unmatched: 5. From germline, CDR1 is SGHTA and CDR2 FQGNSA. The whole variable domain, filled in from reference TRBV7-2 and TRBJ2-1, reads GAGVSQSPSNKVTEKGKDVELRCDPISGHTALYWYRQSLGQGLEFLIYFQGNSAPDKSGLPSDRFSAERTGGSVSTLTIQRTQQEDSAVYLCASSSWGGNNEQFFGPGTRLTVL.

J is TRBJ1-6 and V is TRBV25-1; D gene unclear. CDR1 and CDR2 (germline): MGHDK, SYGVNS. V was pared by 6 bases and J by 0 bases, with 12 bases between. The CDR3 runs to 16 residues. The CDR3 region is CASSPDLSSYNSPLHF. The CDR3, as DNA: TGTGCCAGCAGCCCCGACTTAAGCTCCTATAATTCACCCCTCCACTTT. The complete variable domain, with remaining parts taken from reference TRBV25-1 and TRBJ1-6, reads EADIYQTPRYLVIGTGKKITLECSQTMGHDKMYWYQQDPGMELHLIHYSYGVNSTEKGDLSSESTVSRIRTEHFPLTLESARPSHTSQYLCASSPDLSSYNSPLHFGNGTRLTVT.

This rearrangement joins TRBV9 to TRBJ2-5, with 9 bases aligning to TRBD2. The CDR3 contains 16 residues. The V gene end was trimmed by 0 bases and the J gene end by 1 base; junction bases not matched to a gene: 4. Per germline, CDR1 SGDLS and CDR2 YYNGEE. CDR3 in DNA: TGTGCCAGCAGCGTAGGAGCGGGGGGTCTCCAAGAGACCCAGTACTTC. The encoded protein is CASSVGAGGLQETQYF.

The chain has TRBV5-4 and TRBJ1-1; possible D gene TRBD1, 5 bases. The CDR3 extends over 13 amino acids. Deletions cut 4 bases from V and 2 bases from J, with 9 bases between. Per germline, CDR1 SGHNT and CDR2 YYREEE (reference sequence). The CDR3 DNA follows: TGTGCCAGCAGCCAGGGCTTAAACACTGAAGCTTTCTTT. Protein product: CASSQGLNTEAFF.

The chain employs TRBV5-1 and TRBJ1-1, with 11 bases fitting TRBD1. The CDR3 loop spans 14 amino acids. CDR1 is SGHRS and CDR2 is YFSETQ in the germline V gene. V shed 4 bases, J shed 5 bases, and the junction held 4 bases outside the gene matches. CDR3 residues: CASSTGQGATEAFF. The CDR3 DNA reads as TGCGCCAGCAGCACTGGACAGGGGGCAACTGAAGCTTTCTTT.

The genes are TRBV10-1 and TRBJ2-5, with a weak D call TRBD2 (5 bases). Germline CDR1 reads WNHNN; CDR2 reads SYGVQD (reference sequence). Trimming took off 0 bases at V and 2 bases at J, with 10 bases between the two ends. This CDR3 has 15 residues. For the CDR3, the DNA is TGCGCCAGCAGTGAGTCGAGTACGGGACAAGAGACCCAGTACTTC. Translating gives CASSESSTGQETQYF.

The rearrangement joins TRBV19 to TRBJ1-1; D uncertain. This CDR3 spans 13 amino acids. Germline-derived CDR1 and CDR2 are LNHDA and SQIVND (reference sequence). V was pared by 5 bases and J by 0 bases, with 7 bases between. CDR3 residues: CASSPSMNTEAFF. The DNA of the CDR3 is TGTGCCAGTAGTCCCAGTATGAACACTGAAGCTTTCTTT.

This chain joins TRBV9 and TRBJ1-2; D might be TRBD1 (5 bases). V lost 3 bases to trimming and J lost 4 bases, with 16 bases between them. Germline assignment: CDR1 SGDLS and CDR2 YYNGEE. The CDR3 runs 15 residues. Written as DNA, the CDR3 is TGTGCCAGCAGCGCAGCCCCATGGGGACTCTATGGCTACACCTTC. It encodes CASSAAPWGLYGYTF.

V and J are TRBV4-2 and TRBJ1-2, with TRBD1 as a possible D gene (5 bases). The CDR3 totals 15 residues. V was cut by 0 bases and J by 5 bases, with 13 bases left in between. Germline loops: CDR1 LGHNA, CDR2 YNFKEQ. The chain's CDR3 is CASSQETTGTYGYTF. In DNA form, the CDR3 reads TGTGCCAGCAGCCAAGAAACAACCGGGACTTATGGCTACACCTTC.

In nucleotides, the CDR3 is TGTGCCAGCAGTAGAGGGGGCTACCGTAATTCACCCCTCCACTTT. It specifies CASSRGGYRNSPLHF. The chain uses TRBV28 and TRBJ1-6; 7 bases line up with TRBD1. CDR3 length: 15 residues. Per the germline V gene, CDR1 is MDHEN and CDR2 is SYDVKM. Trimming at V came to 5 bases and at J to 6 bases, leaving 7 bases not matched to a gene.

The rearrangement joins TRBV5-1 to TRBJ2-2; D perhaps matches TRBD1 (5 bases). This CDR3 has 17 residues. Trimming removed 4 bases from V and 5 bases from J, with 21 bases in between. Germline loops: CDR1 SGHRS, CDR2 YFSETQ. CDR3 sequence reads: CASSQDVGVSWTGELFF. The CDR3 DNA reads TGCGCCAGCAGCCAAGACGTAGGGGTTAGTTGGACCGGGGAGCTGTTTTTT. The full variable domain, completed using reference TRBV5-1 and TRBJ2-2, is KAGVTQTPRYLIKTRGQQVTLSCSPISGHRSVSWYQQTPGQGLQFLFEYFSETQRNKGNFPGRFSGRQFSNSRSEMNVSTLELGDSALYLCASSQDVGVSWTGELFFGEGSRLTVL.

For the CDR3, the DNA is TGTGCCAGCAGGGGGGACGGGGACTACGAGCAGTACTTC. Encoded protein: CASRGDGDYEQYF. The genes are TRBV2 and TRBJ2-5; D could derive from TRBD1 or TRBD2 (5 bases each). The end of the DNA aligns better with TRBJ2-7, so the J call may be wrong. The length of the CDR3 is 13 residues. Germline assignment: CDR1 SNHLY and CDR2 FYNNEI.

CDR3 nucleotides: TGTGCCAGCTCACCACCGACCAGGGTCTCTGGCTACACCTTC. Its translation: CASSPPTRVSGYTF. The rearrangement joins TRBV18 to TRBJ1-2, with D possibly matching TRBD1 (5 bases). The CDR3 consists of 14 residues. Trimming stripped 0 bases from V and 7 bases from J, with 12 bases between. Germline loops: CDR1 KGHSH, CDR2 LQKENI.

The genes are TRBV27 and TRBJ1-6; D perhaps matches TRBD1 (6 bases). V was pared by 6 bases and J by 7 bases, with 16 bases between. Germline V lookup: CDR1 MNHEY, CDR2 SMNVEV (reference sequence). There are 15 residues in the CDR3. Here the CDR3 DNA reads TGTGCCAGCAGCATCCAGTGGCAGGGGAATTCACCCCTCCACTTT. It yields the protein CASSIQWQGNSPLHF.

CDR3: CASRAGTGGGFYGYTF. The DNA of the CDR3 is TGTGCCAGCAGAGCCGGGACAGGGGGTGGATTCTATGGCTACACCTTC. The chain has TRBV27 and TRBJ1-2; 11 bases fit TRBD1. The germline V gene has CDR1 MNHEY and CDR2 SMNVEV (reference sequence). There are 16 residues in the CDR3. J lost 4 bases, V lost 6 bases, and 10 bases had no gene match.

The V gene is TRBV6-1, the J gene TRBJ1-1; D may be TRBD1 (5 bases). The CDR3 is made up of 14 amino acids. From germline, CDR1 is MNHNS and CDR2 SASEGT. The V and J ends lost 3 bases and 4 bases respectively, with 12 bases between them. CDR3 sequence reads: CASSDGGRATEAFF. Written as DNA, the CDR3 is TGTGCCAGCAGTGACGGGGGTAGGGCCACTGAAGCTTTCTTT.

The chain combines TRBV19 with TRBJ1-5; 7 bases are shared with TRBD1. The V gene's germline CDR1 is LNHDA and CDR2 SQIVND (reference sequence). The CDR3 runs 14 residues. V was clipped by 5 bases and J by 7 bases; unmatched bases: 8. Here the CDR3 DNA reads TGTGCCAGTAGTGTCGACAGGGAAAGCCAGCCCCAGCATTTT. Protein sequence: CASSVDRESQPQHF.

This chain joins TRBV6-5 and TRBJ2-7; D is possibly TRBD1 (6 bases). The germline CDR1 and CDR2 sequences are MNHEY and SVGAGI. Trimming took off 5 bases at V and 2 bases at J, with 16 bases between the two ends. The CDR3 has 15 amino acids. The CDR3 is CASSRNTGSAYEQYF. CDR3 coding DNA: TGTGCCAGCAGTCGCAACACAGGGAGCGCCTACGAGCAGTACTTC.

This chain connects TRBV11-2 to TRBJ1-3, with D possibly TRBD1 on 5 matching bases. This CDR3 spans 17 amino acids. Germline CDR1 reads SGHAT; CDR2 reads FQNNGV. V shed 1 base and J shed 0 bases, with 13 bases lying between them. This chain's CDR3 is CASSLALGRISGNTIYF. The CDR3 bases are TGTGCCAGCAGCTTAGCTTTGGGGCGGATCTCTGGAAACACCATATATTTT.